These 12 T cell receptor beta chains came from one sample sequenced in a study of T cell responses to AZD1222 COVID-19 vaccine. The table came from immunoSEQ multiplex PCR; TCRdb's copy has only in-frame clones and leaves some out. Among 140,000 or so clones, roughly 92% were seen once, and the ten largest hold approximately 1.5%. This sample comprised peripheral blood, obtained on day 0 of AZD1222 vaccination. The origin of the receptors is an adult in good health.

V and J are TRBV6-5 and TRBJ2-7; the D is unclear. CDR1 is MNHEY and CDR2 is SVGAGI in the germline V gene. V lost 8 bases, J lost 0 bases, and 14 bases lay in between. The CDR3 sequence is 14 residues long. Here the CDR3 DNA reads TGTGCCAGCCAGTCAGTACTCATCTCCTACGAGCAGTACTTC. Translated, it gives CASQSVLISYEQYF.

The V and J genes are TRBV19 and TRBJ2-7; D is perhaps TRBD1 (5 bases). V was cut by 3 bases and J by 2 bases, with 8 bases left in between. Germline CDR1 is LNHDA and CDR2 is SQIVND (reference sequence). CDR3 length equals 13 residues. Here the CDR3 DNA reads TGTGCCAGTAGTATTGGGGCTGCCTACGAGCAGTACTTC. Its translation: CASSIGAAYEQYF.

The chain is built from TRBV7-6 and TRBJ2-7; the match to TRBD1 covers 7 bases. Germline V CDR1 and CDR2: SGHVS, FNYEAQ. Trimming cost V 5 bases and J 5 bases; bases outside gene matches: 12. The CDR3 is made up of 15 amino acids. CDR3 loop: CASSPPPGGGDEQYF. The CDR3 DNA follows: TGTGCCAGCAGCCCCCCGCCAGGGGGTGGCGACGAGCAGTACTTC.

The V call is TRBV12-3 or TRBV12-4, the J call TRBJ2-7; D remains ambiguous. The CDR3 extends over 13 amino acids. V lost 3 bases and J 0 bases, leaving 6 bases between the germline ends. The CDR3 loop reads CASSLSHSYEQYF. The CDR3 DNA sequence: TGTGCCAGCAGTTTGAGTCACTCCTACGAGCAGTACTTC.

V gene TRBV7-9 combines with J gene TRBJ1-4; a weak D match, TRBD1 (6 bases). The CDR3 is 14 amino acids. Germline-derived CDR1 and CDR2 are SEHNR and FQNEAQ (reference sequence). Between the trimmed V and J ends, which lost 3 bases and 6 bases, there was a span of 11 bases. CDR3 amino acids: CASSFSGAYEKLFF. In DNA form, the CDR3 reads TGTGCCAGCAGCTTCTCAGGGGCCTATGAAAAACTGTTTTTT. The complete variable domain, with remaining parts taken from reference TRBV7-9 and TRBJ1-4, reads DTGVSQNPRHKITKRGQNVTFRCDPISEHNRLYWYRQTLGQGPEFLTYFQNEAQLEKSRLLSDRFSAERPKGSFSTLEIQRTEQGDSAMYLCASSFSGAYEKLFFGSGTQLSVL.

The CDR3 DNA reads as TGTGCCAGCAGCGAAATATCGAAACAGGGGTACTATGGCTACACCTTC. Its protein is CASSEISKQGYYGYTF. The chain recombines TRBV7-9 with TRBJ1-2, with TRBD1 matching over 7 bases. The germline gives CDR1 SEHNR, CDR2 FQNEAQ (reference sequence). Germline trimming cut 5 bases from V and 3 bases from J; bases unmatched to any gene: 12. The CDR3 loop spans 16 amino acids.

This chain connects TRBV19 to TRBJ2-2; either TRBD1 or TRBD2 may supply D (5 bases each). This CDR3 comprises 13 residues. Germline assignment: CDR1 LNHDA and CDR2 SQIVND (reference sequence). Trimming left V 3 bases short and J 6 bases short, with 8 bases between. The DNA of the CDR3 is TGTGCCAGTAGTATCTGGGGGTCCGGGGAGCTGTTTTTT. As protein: CASSIWGSGELFF. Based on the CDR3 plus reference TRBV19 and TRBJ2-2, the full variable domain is DGGITQSPKYLFRKEGQNVTLSCEQNLNHDAMYWYRQDPGQGLRLIYYSQIVNDFQKGDIAEGYSVSREKKESFPLTVTSAQKNPTAFYLCASSIWGSGELFFGEGSRLTVL.

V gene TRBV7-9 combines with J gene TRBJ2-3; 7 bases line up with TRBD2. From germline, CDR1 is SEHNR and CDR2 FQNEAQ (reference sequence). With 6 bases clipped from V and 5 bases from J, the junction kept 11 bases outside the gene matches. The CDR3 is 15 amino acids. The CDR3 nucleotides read TGTGCCAGCAGTCAACGGCGGGAGATCAGAGATACGCAGTATTTT. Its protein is CASSQRREIRDTQYF.

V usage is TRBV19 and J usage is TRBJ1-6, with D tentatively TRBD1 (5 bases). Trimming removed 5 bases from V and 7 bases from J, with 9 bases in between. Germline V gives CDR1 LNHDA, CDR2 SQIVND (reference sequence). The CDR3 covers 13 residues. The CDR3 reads CASSARQNSPLHF. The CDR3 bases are TGTGCCAGTAGTGCTAGACAGAATTCACCCCTCCACTTT.

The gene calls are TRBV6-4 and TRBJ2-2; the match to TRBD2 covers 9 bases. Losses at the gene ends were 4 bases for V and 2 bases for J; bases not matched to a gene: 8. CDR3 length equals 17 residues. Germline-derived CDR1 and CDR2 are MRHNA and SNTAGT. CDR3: CASSVVMTSGNTGELFF. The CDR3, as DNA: TGTGCCAGCAGTGTGGTAATGACTAGCGGAAACACCGGGGAGCTGTTTTTT.

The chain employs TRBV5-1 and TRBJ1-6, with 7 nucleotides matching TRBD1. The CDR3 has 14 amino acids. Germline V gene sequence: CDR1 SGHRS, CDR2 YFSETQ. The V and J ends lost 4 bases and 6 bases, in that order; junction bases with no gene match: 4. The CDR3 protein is CASSPGQPNSPLHF. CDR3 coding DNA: TGCGCCAGCAGCCCGGGACAGCCTAATTCACCCCTCCACTTT.

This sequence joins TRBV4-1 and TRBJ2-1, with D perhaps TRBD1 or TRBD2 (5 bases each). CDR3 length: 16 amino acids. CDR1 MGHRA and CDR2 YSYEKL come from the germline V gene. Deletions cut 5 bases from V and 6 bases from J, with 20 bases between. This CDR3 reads CASSFLPGRISNEQFF. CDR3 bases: TGCGCCAGCAGCTTTCTACCGGGACGGATTTCCAATGAGCAGTTCTTC.